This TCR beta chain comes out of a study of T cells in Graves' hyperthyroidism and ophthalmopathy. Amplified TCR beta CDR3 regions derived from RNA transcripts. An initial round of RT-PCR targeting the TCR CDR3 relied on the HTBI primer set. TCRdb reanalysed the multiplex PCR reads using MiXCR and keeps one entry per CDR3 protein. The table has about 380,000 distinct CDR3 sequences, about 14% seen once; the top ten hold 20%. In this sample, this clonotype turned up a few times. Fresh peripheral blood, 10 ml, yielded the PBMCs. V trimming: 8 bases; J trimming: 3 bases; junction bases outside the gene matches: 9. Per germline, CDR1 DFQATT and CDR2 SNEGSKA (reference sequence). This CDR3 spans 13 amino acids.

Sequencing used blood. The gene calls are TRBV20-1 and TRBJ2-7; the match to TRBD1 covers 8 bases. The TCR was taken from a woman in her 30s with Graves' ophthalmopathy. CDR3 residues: CSPRTGKHYEQYF. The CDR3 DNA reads TGCAGTCCCCGGACAGGGAAACACTACGAGCAGTACTTC.